The following is a T cell receptor (beta chain) sequence with its context. The data derive from a study of identifying expanded T cells in peripheral blood. Sequenced by immunoSEQ multiplex PCR; TCRdb stores in-frame clones only, minus some. Among about 78,000 clones listed, 84% were seen once. This CDR3 region has 18 residues. After removal of 0 bases from V and 3 bases from J, the junction contained 9 bases not matched to a gene. CDR1 and CDR2 (germline): LGHNA, YSLEER. No infections or other immune events were documented during collection. Sequenced input: blood. The TCR was taken from a person between 18 and 75 years old in good health. V is TRBV4-3 and J is TRBJ2-3; TRBD2 aligns across 10 bases. Here the CDR3 reads CASSQDTVAGGVTDTQYF. CDR3 nucleotide sequence: TGCGCCAGCAGCCAAGATACGGTAGCGGGAGGTGTGACAGATACGCAGTATTTT.